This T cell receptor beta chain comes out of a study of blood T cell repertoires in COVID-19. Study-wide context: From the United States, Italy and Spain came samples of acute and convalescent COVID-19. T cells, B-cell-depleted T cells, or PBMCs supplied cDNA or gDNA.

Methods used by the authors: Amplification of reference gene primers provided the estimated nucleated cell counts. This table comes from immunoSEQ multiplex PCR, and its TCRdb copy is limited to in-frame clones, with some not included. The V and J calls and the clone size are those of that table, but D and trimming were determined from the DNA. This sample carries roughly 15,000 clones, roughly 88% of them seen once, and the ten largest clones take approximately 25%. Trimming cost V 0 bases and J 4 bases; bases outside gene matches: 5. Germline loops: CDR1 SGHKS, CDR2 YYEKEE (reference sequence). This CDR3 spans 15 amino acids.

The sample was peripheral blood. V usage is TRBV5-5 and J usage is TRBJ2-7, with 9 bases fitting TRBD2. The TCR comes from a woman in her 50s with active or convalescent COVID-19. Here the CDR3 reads CASSLVAGVGYEQYF. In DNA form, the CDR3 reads TGTGCCAGCAGCTTGGTAGCGGGAGTTGGGTACGAGCAGTACTTC.